Below, 26 T cell receptor beta chains from the same sample are listed, as sequenced in a study of T cell changes during pregnancy in multiple sclerosis. Measured with immunoSEQ multiplex PCR; TCRdb has only the in-frame clones, and not every one. The sample shows tens of thousands of clones, 93% of them seen only once. The specimen was CD8+ T cells from peripheral blood mononuclear cells, collected after pregnancy. The receptors originated from a female donor with multiple sclerosis, enrolled in a pregnancy study.

This clone was recorded a few times. The rearrangement uses TRBV28 and TRBJ2-7; 7 positions match TRBD1. Trimming removed 5 bases from V and 5 bases from J; junction bases left unmatched: 12. Germline V lookup: CDR1 MDHEN, CDR2 SYDVKM. This CDR3 comprises 15 residues. The CDR3, as DNA: TGTGCCAGCAGTATCTTAACAGGGGTTCCCCACGAGCAGTACTTC. Residues: CASSILTGVPHEQYF.

J is TRBJ2-5 and V is TRBV28, with unresolved D. Germline CDR1 reads MDHEN; CDR2 reads SYDVKM. CDR3 length: 14 amino acids. V was pared by 2 bases and J by 2 bases, with 9 bases between. CDR3 DNA sequence: TGTGCCAGCAGTTTACCCCCACTGCAAGAGACCCAGTACTTC. Its translation is CASSLPPLQETQYF. Combining the CDR3 with reference TRBV28 and TRBJ2-5 gives the whole variable domain DVKVTQSSRYLVKRTGEKVFLECVQDMDHENMFWYRQDPGLGLRLIYFSYDVKMKEKGDIPEGYSVSREKKERFSLILESASTNQTSMYLCASSLPPLQETQYFGPGTRLLVL.

This clone was observed a single time. The J gene is TRBJ2-7, the V gene TRBV4-1, with D possibly matching TRBD2 (6 bases). The CDR3 is 16 residues long. The germline CDR1 and CDR2 sequences are MGHRA and YSYEKL. With 3 bases removed from V and 0 bases from J, the gap between germline ends came to 15 bases. This chain's CDR3 is CASSQEAGYYSYEQYF. In nucleotides, the CDR3 is TGCGCCAGCAGCCAGGAAGCGGGCTACTACTCCTACGAGCAGTACTTC.

The rearrangement joins TRBV4-3 to TRBJ1-2; 8 bases match TRBD1. The CDR3 contains 15 residues. The V and J ends lost 4 bases and 5 bases, in that order; junction bases with no gene match: 9. Germline loops: CDR1 LGHNA, CDR2 YSLEER. In DNA form, the CDR3 reads TGCGCCAGCAGCCCAGACAACGACAGGGGTTATGGCTACACCTTC. This encodes CASSPDNDRGYGYTF.

The chain employs TRBV4-1 and TRBJ1-1; D possibly corresponds to TRBD1 (5 bases). With 0 bases removed from V and 0 bases from J, the gap between germline ends came to 8 bases. The CDR3 has 15 residues. Germline assignment: CDR1 MGHRA and CDR2 YSYEKL. In DNA, the CDR3 is TGCGCCAGCAGCCAAGAACAGGTCTTGAACACTGAAGCTTTCTTT. This gives the protein CASSQEQVLNTEAFF.

V usage is TRBV2 and J usage is TRBJ1-1, with no clear D. Per the germline V gene, CDR1 is SNHLY and CDR2 is FYNNEI. V was cut by 4 bases and J by 5 bases, with 11 bases left in between. There are 13 residues in the CDR3. The CDR3 region is CASSGSRQTEAFF. The CDR3 region has the DNA TGTGCCAGCAGTGGCAGCAGACAAACTGAAGCTTTCTTT. Looking up the rest from reference TRBV2 and TRBJ1-1 gives the full variable domain: EPEVTQTPSHQVTQMGQEVILRCVPISNHLYFYWYRQILGQKVEFLVSFYNNEISEKSEIFDDQFSVERPDGSNFTLKIRSTKLEDSAMYFCASSGSRQTEAFFGQGTRLTVV.

The V call is TRBV4-1, the J call TRBJ1-1; maybe TRBD1 (6 bases). The CDR3 totals 14 residues. V lost 1 base and J 5 bases, leaving 11 bases between the germline ends. Germline CDR1 and CDR2: MGHRA and YSYEKL. The CDR3 here is CASSQGGGQTEAFF. In DNA, the CDR3 is TGCGCCAGCAGCCAAGGGGGTGGACAGACTGAAGCTTTCTTT.

V usage is TRBV27 and J usage is TRBJ1-1; D may be TRBD1 (5 bases). From germline, CDR1 is MNHEY and CDR2 SMNVEV (reference sequence). There are 15 residues in the CDR3. Trimming left V 0 bases short and J 5 bases short, with 13 bases between. The CDR3 spells CASSLSGGGKTEAFF. The CDR3, as DNA: TGTGCCAGCAGTTTATCGGGGGGAGGTAAAACTGAAGCTTTCTTT.

The gene calls are TRBV6-5 and TRBJ1-4, with a tentative D call TRBD1 (5 bases). This CDR3 has 16 residues. V lost 4 bases, J lost 10 bases, and 22 bases lay in between. CDR1 and CDR2 from the germline V gene are MNHEY and SVGAGI. CDR3 residues: CASSSSREVVLGKLFF. CDR3 nucleotide sequence: TGTGCCAGCAGTTCGAGCAGGGAAGTAGTCCTGGGAAAACTGTTTTTT.

The chain employs TRBV11-2 and TRBJ2-1; tentative D call: TRBD1 (5 bases). The CDR3 sequence is 14 residues long. Between the trimmed V and J ends, which lost 5 bases and 5 bases, there was a span of 13 bases. The germline V gene encodes CDR1 SGHAT and CDR2 FQNNGV. CDR3 sequence (DNA): TGTGCCAGCAGCCCACAGGATAGGGACAATGAGCAGTTCTTC. Translated, it gives CASSPQDRDNEQFF.

V and J are TRBV6-5 and TRBJ2-2, with 7 nucleotides matching TRBD1. CDR3 length: 15 residues. CDR1 is MNHEY and CDR2 is SVGAGI in the germline V gene. V lost 2 bases to trimming and J lost 6 bases; unmatched junction nucleotides: 6. In DNA, the CDR3 is TGTGCCAGCAGTTACCAGACAGGGCGGCCCGGGGAGCTGTTTTTT. Translation: CASSYQTGRPGELFF.

This rearrangement joins TRBV6-5 to TRBJ1-1; the match to TRBD1 covers 8 bases. Germline V gives CDR1 MNHEY, CDR2 SVGAGI. The V gene end was trimmed by 9 bases and the J gene end by 4 bases; junction bases not matched to a gene: 7. CDR3 length: 13 amino acids. As DNA, the CDR3 is TGTGCCAGTAAACCAGGGGGCGGCACTGAAGCTTTCTTT. This sequence encodes CASKPGGGTEAFF.

The J gene is TRBJ1-1, the V gene TRBV5-1, with TRBD1 as a possible D gene (6 bases). V was clipped by 3 bases and J by 0 bases, with 6 bases between them. Germline-derived CDR1 and CDR2 are SGHRS and YFSETQ. The CDR3 runs to 13 residues. In DNA form, the CDR3 reads TGCGCCAGCAGCTGGACAGTGAACACTGAAGCTTTCTTT. This translates into CASSWTVNTEAFF. Supplemented by reference TRBV5-1 and TRBJ1-1, the full variable domain reads KAGVTQTPRYLIKTRGQQVTLSCSPISGHRSVSWYQQTPGQGLQFLFEYFSETQRNKGNFPGRFSGRQFSNSRSEMNVSTLELGDSALYLCASSWTVNTEAFFGQGTRLTVV.

J is TRBJ2-5 and V is TRBV27; TRBD2 matches at 12 bases. The CDR3 runs 14 residues. With V trimmed by 8 bases and J by 2 bases, 3 bases remained unmatched. Germline V gene data show CDR1 as MNHEY and CDR2 as SMNVEV (reference sequence). CDR3 coding DNA: TGTGCCAGCTCCGGACTAGCGGGGCAAGAGACCCAGTACTTC. It yields the protein CASSGLAGQETQYF.

The J gene is TRBJ1-5, the V gene TRBV27; maybe TRBD1 (6 bases). The CDR3 is 14 residues long. Germline lookup yields CDR1 MNHEY and CDR2 SMNVEV (reference sequence). V shed 5 bases and J shed 2 bases, with 10 bases lying between them. The CDR3 region has the DNA TGTGCCAGCAGTCCCAGGGGAGGCAATCAGCCCCAGCATTTT. This translates into CASSPRGGNQPQHF.

The table lists this clone with a count of one. The CDR3 loop is CASSQAGRYNEQFF. As DNA, the CDR3 is TGCGCCAGCAGCCAGGCGGGACGTTACAATGAGCAGTTCTTC. This chain links TRBV4-3 with TRBJ2-1; D possibly corresponds to TRBD2 (6 bases). Germline CDR1 is LGHNA and CDR2 is YSLEER. This CDR3 has 14 amino acids. The V and J ends lost 3 bases and 4 bases respectively, with 10 bases between them.

About this clone itself: The same CDR3 arises from other DNA sequences in this sample as well. The chain combines TRBV19 with TRBJ2-3; 13 nucleotides agree with TRBD2. Germline V lookup: CDR1 LNHDA, CDR2 SQIVND (reference sequence). The V and J ends lost 5 bases and 2 bases, in that order; junction bases with no gene match: 10. The CDR3 extends over 18 amino acids. This CDR3 is CASSPRLAGGPDTDTQYF. The DNA for the CDR3 is TGTGCCAGTAGTCCACGACTAGCGGGGGGTCCAGACACAGATACGCAGTATTTT.

The CDR3 region is CASSPGTSSTDTQYF. In DNA form, the CDR3 reads TGTGCCAGCAGCCCCGGGACATCAAGCACAGATACGCAGTATTTT. The rearrangement joins TRBV27 to TRBJ2-3, with D possibly TRBD1 on 6 matching bases. Germline assignment: CDR1 MNHEY and CDR2 SMNVEV (reference sequence). V was clipped by 6 bases and J by 0 bases, with 13 bases between them. This CDR3 is 15 amino acids long.

This clone was detected only once. This chain links TRBV9 with TRBJ2-1; maybe TRBD2 (5 bases). The CDR3 sequence is 13 residues long. V lost 3 bases and J 8 bases, leaving 12 bases between the germline ends. Germline V gives CDR1 SGDLS, CDR2 YYNGEE. The DNA of the CDR3 is TGTGCCAGCAGCGCTAACTACGGGGATGAGCAGTTCTTC. This encodes CASSANYGDEQFF.

This clone was found a few times. In DNA form, the CDR3 reads TGTGCCAGCAGCCCTAGGAACGGTGAGCAGTTCTTC. It is translated as CASSPRNGEQFF. The chain couples TRBV2 to TRBJ2-1; D gene ambiguous. The V gene lost 6 bases and the J gene lost 9 bases, with 12 bases spanning the gap. Germline loops: CDR1 SNHLY, CDR2 FYNNEI. The CDR3 length is 12 residues.

The J gene is TRBJ1-5, the V gene TRBV27; D may be TRBD1 (6 bases). The CDR3 totals 13 residues. Trimming cost V 5 bases and J 4 bases, with 9 bases left between them. Germline CDR1 reads MNHEY; CDR2 reads SMNVEV (reference sequence). CDR3 sequence reads: CASSPTGNQPQHF. In DNA, the CDR3 is TGTGCCAGCAGTCCCACAGGGAATCAGCCCCAGCATTTT.

This clone was seen only once. The chain is built from TRBV28 and TRBJ2-7; D may be TRBD2 (6 bases). The CDR3 is 15 amino acids. V lost 4 bases and J lost 1, with 14 bases in between. Germline V gene data show CDR1 as MDHEN and CDR2 as SYDVKM. DNA for the CDR3: TGTGCCAGCAGTTCCCTTAGCGGTCCTTCCTACGAGCAGTACTTC. Translation: CASSSLSGPSYEQYF.

The CDR3 DNA follows: TGTGCCAGCAGCCCCGCCACGAGACAGGGGGGAAATGAGCAGTTCTTC. Its translation: CASSPATRQGGNEQFF. This rearrangement joins TRBV7-9 to TRBJ2-1; TRBD1 matches at 9 bases. Germline values: CDR1 SEHNR, CDR2 FQNEAQ (reference sequence). Trimming removed 5 bases from V and 7 bases from J; junction bases left unmatched: 12. CDR3 length: 16 residues.

This chain links TRBV4-1 with TRBJ1-5; 11 bases are a match to TRBD1. V shed 3 bases, J shed 0 bases, and the junction held 10 bases outside the gene matches. Germline V gives CDR1 MGHRA, CDR2 YSYEKL. The CDR3 is 19 amino acids. The CDR3 loop is CASSQAEGQGVYSNQPQHF. In DNA, the CDR3 is TGCGCCAGCAGCCAGGCGGAGGGACAGGGGGTCTATAGCAATCAGCCCCAGCATTTT.

The rearrangement joins TRBV4-3 to TRBJ2-4; 8 bases agree with TRBD2. The CDR3 runs 16 residues. Germline V CDR1 and CDR2: LGHNA, YSLEER. J was trimmed by 7 bases and V by 0 bases; bases with no gene match: 8. Written as DNA, the CDR3 is TGCGCCAGCAGCCAAGATTCCCGGGGGGGCCGCAACATTCAGTACTTC. Residues: CASSQDSRGGRNIQYF.

This chain uses TRBV7-6 with TRBJ1-1; D remains unclear. The CDR3 runs to 12 residues. Between the trimmed V and J ends, which lost 5 bases and 1 base, there was a span of 5 bases. The V gene's germline CDR1 is SGHVS and CDR2 FNYEAQ. This CDR3 reads CASSPWNTEAFF. The CDR3, as DNA: TGTGCCAGCAGCCCTTGGAACACTGAAGCTTTCTTT. Looking up the rest from reference TRBV7-6 and TRBJ1-1 gives the full variable domain: GAGVSQSPRYKVTKRGQDVALRCDPISGHVSLYWYRQALGQGPEFLTYFNYEAQQDKSGLPNDRFSAERPEGSISTLTIQRTEQRDSAMYRCASSPWNTEAFFGQGTRLTVV.